Below, 31 T cell receptor beta chains from the same sample are listed, as sequenced in a study of T cells expressing NK-cell markers. TCRdb reprocessed the 5' RACE reads and keeps a single row for each CDR3 protein, giving no DNA. Across about 150,000 distinct CDR3 sequences, the top ten clones capture 37% of the sample. The material sequenced was blood T cells: a sorted CD56 or NKG2C T cell subset, CD4+ or CD8+ T cells, or bulk PBMC T cells (not recorded which). The source of these receptors is a woman between 45 and 60 years old in good health.

The chain employs TRBV12-3 or TRBV12-4 and TRBJ2-5; TCRdb selects TRBD2, and the lack of DNA leaves this call unchecked. This CDR3 has 16 residues. The CDR3 sequence is CASSPPTAGGPETQYF.

V is TRBV5-1 and J is TRBJ2-7; TCRdb selects TRBD2, and the lack of DNA leaves this call unchecked. This CDR3 comprises 17 residues. Germline values: CDR1 SGHRS, CDR2 YFSETQ. This CDR3 is CASSSARGLAETYEQYF. Full variable domain (remainder filled in from reference TRBV5-1 and TRBJ2-7): KAGVTQTPRYLIKTRGQQVTLSCSPISGHRSVSWYQQTPGQGLQFLFEYFSETQRNKGNFPGRFSGRQFSNSRSEMNVSTLELGDSALYLCASSSARGLAETYEQYFGPGTRLTVT.

This chain joins TRBV7-9 and TRBJ2-3; TCRdb gives TRBD1 as the D gene, but with no DNA this cannot be confirmed. CDR3 length: 15 residues. Looked up from germline, CDR1 is SEHNR and CDR2 is FQNEAQ (reference sequence). The CDR3 sequence: CASSLRGGETDTQYF.

The V call is TRBV6-5, the J call TRBJ1-5; TCRdb proposes TRBD1, but this gene call is untestable without DNA. From germline, CDR1 is MNHEY and CDR2 SVGAGI. The CDR3 consists of 15 residues. CDR3 in amino acids: CASRPTEVSNQPQHF.

This chain links TRBV6-6 with TRBJ1-1; TCRdb indicates TRBD1, and absent DNA this call remains unverified. The germline CDR1 and CDR2 sequences are MNHNY and SVGAGI (reference sequence). CDR3 size: 15 residues. The CDR3: CASSYYGTGDTEAFF.

This rearrangement joins TRBV6-1 to TRBJ2-6; with no DNA, the TCRdb D assignment of TRBD2 cannot be verified. The CDR3 spans 16 residues. Germline CDR1 MNHNS, CDR2 SASEGT. CDR3 in amino acids: CASRKGDFSGANVLTF.

This chain joins TRBV6-1 and TRBJ1-1; TCRdb proposes TRBD1, but this gene call is untestable without DNA. Germline CDR1 reads MNHNS; CDR2 reads SASEGT. The CDR3 runs 16 residues. This chain's CDR3 is CASSEMVGEVNTEAFF.

This chain uses TRBV7-9 with TRBJ2-4; checking the TCRdb D call of TRBD1 is not possible without DNA. The germline gives CDR1 SEHNR, CDR2 FQNEAQ (reference sequence). This CDR3 contains 14 residues. The chain's CDR3 is CASSGAGYKNIQYF.

The CDR3 reads CASSPGLLLEAFF. The chain joins TRBV19 to TRBJ1-1. The CDR3 length is 13 residues. Germline assignment: CDR1 LNHDA and CDR2 SQIVND (reference sequence). Variable domain in full (rest from reference TRBV19 and TRBJ1-1): DGGITQSPKYLFRKEGQNVTLSCEQNLNHDAMYWYRQDPGQGLRLIYYSQIVNDFQKGDIAEGYSVSREKKESFPLTVTSAQKNPTAFYLCASSPGLLLEAFFGQGTRLTVV.

The V and J genes are TRBV30 and TRBJ2-1. CDR1 is GTSNPN and CDR2 is SVGIG in the germline V gene (reference sequence). This CDR3 is built from 13 residues. The CDR3 is CAWSNRYYNEQFF. The full variable domain, completed using reference TRBV30 and TRBJ2-1, is SQTIHQWPATLVQPVGSPLSLECTVEGTSNPNLYWYRQAAGRGLQLLFYSVGIGQISSEVPQNLSASRPQDRQFILSSKKLLLSDSGFYLCAWSNRYYNEQFFGPGTRLTVL.

This chain connects TRBV9 to TRBJ2-2; the D gene TCRdb calls, TRBD2, cannot be checked with no DNA. From germline, CDR1 is SGDLS and CDR2 YYNGEE. CDR3 length: 15 amino acids. The CDR3 here is CASSVGTSGVGELFF.

The rearrangement links TRBV11-2 to TRBJ2-1; the D call of TRBD1 rests on TCRdb alone, since no DNA is present to check it. Germline V gives CDR1 SGHAT, CDR2 FQNNGV. The CDR3 is 14 amino acids. Here the CDR3 reads CASSFGTGSWEQFF.

The chain recombines TRBV4-1 with TRBJ2-7. The CDR3 runs to 13 residues. Per the germline V gene, CDR1 is MGHRA and CDR2 is YSYEKL. The CDR3 here is CASSLGRNYEQYF.

The genes are TRBV27 and TRBJ2-1; TCRdb calls TRBD2, which cannot be checked without DNA. The CDR3 contains 13 residues. The germline V gene encodes CDR1 MNHEY and CDR2 SMNVEV (reference sequence). The CDR3 spells CASSLLAGVEQFF.

The CDR3 sequence: CASSPSQSNQPQHF. The chain recombines TRBV12-3 or TRBV12-4 with TRBJ1-5; lacking DNA, the TRBD1 call made by TCRdb goes unchecked. The CDR3 loop spans 14 amino acids.

This chain connects TRBV29-1 to TRBJ2-3; TCRdb selects TRBD1, and the lack of DNA leaves this call unchecked. The CDR3 runs to 15 residues. CDR1 is SQVTM and CDR2 is ANQGSEA in the germline V gene. CDR3 region: CSVVGDRDDSDTQYF.

The chain has TRBV27 and TRBJ2-1; the TCRdb D gene call, TRBD2, has no DNA to confirm it. CDR1 and CDR2 (germline): MNHEY, SMNVEV (reference sequence). The CDR3 sequence is 11 residues long. The CDR3 sequence is CASSFGGGQFF.

The V gene is TRBV6-1, the J gene TRBJ2-7. The germline V gene has CDR1 MNHNS and CDR2 SASEGT. The CDR3 totals 11 residues. This CDR3 reads CASSEAGEQYF.

This chain joins TRBV24-1 and TRBJ2-2. This CDR3 spans 15 amino acids. Germline lookup yields CDR1 KGHDR and CDR2 SFDVKD. CDR3 region: CATSELGSNTGELFF.

The V and J genes are TRBV4-1 and TRBJ2-5. From germline, CDR1 is MGHRA and CDR2 YSYEKL. The CDR3 contains 15 residues. The CDR3 loop is CASSQDGLVGETQYF.

V and J are TRBV24-1 and TRBJ1-2; TCRdb lists TRBD1, though no DNA is available to test this call. The CDR3 has 14 amino acids. Germline V CDR1 and CDR2: KGHDR, SFDVKD. Here the CDR3 reads CATSDLDRNYGYTF.

J is TRBJ2-5 and V is TRBV6-2 or TRBV6-3; TCRdb picks TRBD2, but there is no DNA to check that call. The CDR3 totals 14 residues. CDR1 MNHEY and CDR2 SVGEGT come from the germline V gene. The CDR3 loop is CASRSLMGRETQYF.

The chain carries TRBV27 and TRBJ2-1. Germline V lookup: CDR1 MNHEY, CDR2 SMNVEV (reference sequence). The CDR3 has 14 amino acids. The CDR3 here is CASSISGTYNEQFF.

The chain combines TRBV7-9 with TRBJ2-1; TCRdb indicates TRBD2, and absent DNA this call remains unverified. The germline V gene encodes CDR1 SEHNR and CDR2 FQNEAQ (reference sequence). The length of the CDR3 is 17 residues. CDR3 sequence reads: CASSSLASGGRANEQFF.

The rearrangement uses TRBV4-1 and TRBJ2-1; absent DNA, TCRdb's TRBD2 call cannot be checked. CDR1 and CDR2 from the germline V gene are MGHRA and YSYEKL. The CDR3 is made up of 14 amino acids. The CDR3 region is CASSLAGAMNEQFF.

This sequence joins TRBV4-1 and TRBJ1-4. This CDR3 has 16 amino acids. From germline, CDR1 is MGHRA and CDR2 YSYEKL. CDR3 amino acids: CASSQTQFGPNEKLFF.

This sequence joins TRBV10-2 and TRBJ2-1. In germline, CDR1 is WSHSY, CDR2 SAAADI. The CDR3 has 14 amino acids. CDR3 in amino acids: CASSASRIYNEQFF.

This chain uses TRBV27 with TRBJ2-1; TCRdb gives TRBD1 as the D gene, but with no DNA this cannot be confirmed. The CDR3 is 16 residues long. From germline, CDR1 is MNHEY and CDR2 SMNVEV (reference sequence). Here the CDR3 reads CASSYAGPPSYNEQFF.

This sequence joins TRBV9 and TRBJ1-2; TCRdb outputs TRBD1, but without DNA this stays unchecked. Germline assignment: CDR1 SGDLS and CDR2 YYNGEE. The CDR3 sequence is 12 residues long. CDR3 sequence: CASSWGDYGYTF.

The chain joins TRBV20-1 to TRBJ2-5; the TCRdb call, TRBD1, lacks DNA for checking. CDR1 is DFQATT, CDR2 SNEGSKA, per germline (reference sequence). There are 18 residues in the CDR3. CDR3 loop: CSARDFWLQGGDQETQYF.

V is TRBV25-1 and J is TRBJ1-2; TCRdb calls TRBD1, which cannot be checked without DNA. The CDR3 is 14 residues long. Germline-derived CDR1 and CDR2 are MGHDK and SYGVNS. This CDR3 is CASEGGLHPYGYTF.